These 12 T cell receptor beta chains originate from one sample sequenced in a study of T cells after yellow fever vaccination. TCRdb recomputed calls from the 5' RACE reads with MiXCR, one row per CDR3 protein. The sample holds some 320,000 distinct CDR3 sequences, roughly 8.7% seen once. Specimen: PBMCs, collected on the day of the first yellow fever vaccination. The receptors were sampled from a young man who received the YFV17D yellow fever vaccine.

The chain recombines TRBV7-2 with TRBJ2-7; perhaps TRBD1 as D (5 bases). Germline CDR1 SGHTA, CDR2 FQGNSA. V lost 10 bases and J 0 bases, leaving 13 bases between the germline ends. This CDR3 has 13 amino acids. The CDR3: CAIQPDSSYEQYF. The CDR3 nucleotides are TGTGCCATCCAGCCCGACAGCTCCTACGAGCAGTACTTC.

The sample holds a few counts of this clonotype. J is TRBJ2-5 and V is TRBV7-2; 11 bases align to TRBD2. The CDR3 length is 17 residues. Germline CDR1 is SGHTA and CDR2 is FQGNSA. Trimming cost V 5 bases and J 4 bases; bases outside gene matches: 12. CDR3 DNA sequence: TGTGCCAGCAGCCCCGGGCGTGCTAGCGGGGGGCTAGAGACCCAGTACTTC. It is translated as CASSPGRASGGLETQYF.

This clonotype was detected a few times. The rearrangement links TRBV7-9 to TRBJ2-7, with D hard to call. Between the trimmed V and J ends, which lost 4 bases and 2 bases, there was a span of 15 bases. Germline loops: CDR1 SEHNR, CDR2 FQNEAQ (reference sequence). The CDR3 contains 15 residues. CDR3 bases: TGTGCCAGCAGCTCCACAACTACCCACACCTACGAGCAGTACTTC. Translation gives CASSSTTTHTYEQYF.

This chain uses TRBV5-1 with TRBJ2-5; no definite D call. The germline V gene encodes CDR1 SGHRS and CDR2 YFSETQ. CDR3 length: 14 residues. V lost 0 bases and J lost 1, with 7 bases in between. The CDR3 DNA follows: TGCGCCAGCAGCTTGGCGAGACTCCAAGAGACCCAGTACTTC. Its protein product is CASSLARLQETQYF.

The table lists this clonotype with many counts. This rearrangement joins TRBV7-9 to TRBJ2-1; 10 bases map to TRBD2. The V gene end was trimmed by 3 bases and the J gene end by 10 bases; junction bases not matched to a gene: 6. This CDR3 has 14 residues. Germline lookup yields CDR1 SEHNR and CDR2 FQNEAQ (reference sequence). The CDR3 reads CASSFGTSGDEQFF. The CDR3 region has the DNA TGTGCCAGCAGCTTTGGAACTAGCGGGGACGAGCAGTTCTTC.

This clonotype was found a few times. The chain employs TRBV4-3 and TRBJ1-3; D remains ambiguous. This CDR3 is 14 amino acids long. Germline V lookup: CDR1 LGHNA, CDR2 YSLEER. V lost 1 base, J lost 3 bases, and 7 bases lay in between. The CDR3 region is CASSQGAVGNTIYF. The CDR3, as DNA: TGCGCCAGCAGCCAAGGGGCGGTTGGAAACACCATATATTTT.

CDR3 amino acids: CASSQESFLDNEQFF. The CDR3 DNA follows: TGCGCCAGCAGCCAGGAGTCCTTCCTAGACAATGAGCAGTTCTTC. The chain employs TRBV4-1 and TRBJ2-1; D unresolved. V lost 3 bases and J lost 5, with 14 bases in between. Germline V lookup: CDR1 MGHRA, CDR2 YSYEKL. There are 15 residues in the CDR3.

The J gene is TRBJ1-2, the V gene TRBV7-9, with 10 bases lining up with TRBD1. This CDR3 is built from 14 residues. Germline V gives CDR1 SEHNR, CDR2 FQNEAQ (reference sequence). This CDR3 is CAVRTGGFNYGYTF. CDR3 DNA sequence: TGTGCGGTTCGGACAGGGGGTTTCAACTATGGCTACACCTTC.

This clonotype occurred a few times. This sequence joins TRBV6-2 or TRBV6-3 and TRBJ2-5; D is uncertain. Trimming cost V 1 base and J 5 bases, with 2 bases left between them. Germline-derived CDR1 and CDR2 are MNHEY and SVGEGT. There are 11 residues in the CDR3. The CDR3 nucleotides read TGTGCCAGCAGTTACTGGGAGACCCAGTACTTC. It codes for CASSYWETQYF.

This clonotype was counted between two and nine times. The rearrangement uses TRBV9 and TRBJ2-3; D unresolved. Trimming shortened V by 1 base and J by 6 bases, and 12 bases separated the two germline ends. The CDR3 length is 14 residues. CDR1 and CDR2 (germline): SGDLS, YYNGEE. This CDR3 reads CASSVTALADTQYF. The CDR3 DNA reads TGTGCCAGCAGCGTAACAGCACTTGCCGATACGCAGTATTTT.

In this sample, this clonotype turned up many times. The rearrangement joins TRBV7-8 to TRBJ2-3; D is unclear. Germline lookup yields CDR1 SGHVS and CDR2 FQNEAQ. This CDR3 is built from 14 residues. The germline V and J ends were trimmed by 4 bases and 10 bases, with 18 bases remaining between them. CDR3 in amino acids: CASSSDRRGEAQYF. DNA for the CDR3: TGTGCCAGCAGCTCGGACCGACGCGGTGAGGCGCAGTATTTT.

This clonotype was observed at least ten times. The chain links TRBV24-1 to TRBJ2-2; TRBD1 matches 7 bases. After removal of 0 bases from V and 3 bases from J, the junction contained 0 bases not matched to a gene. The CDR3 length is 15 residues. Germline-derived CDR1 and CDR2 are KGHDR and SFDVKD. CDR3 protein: CATSDLDRDTGELFF. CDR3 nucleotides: TGTGCCACCAGTGATTTGGACAGGGACACCGGGGAGCTGTTTTTT.